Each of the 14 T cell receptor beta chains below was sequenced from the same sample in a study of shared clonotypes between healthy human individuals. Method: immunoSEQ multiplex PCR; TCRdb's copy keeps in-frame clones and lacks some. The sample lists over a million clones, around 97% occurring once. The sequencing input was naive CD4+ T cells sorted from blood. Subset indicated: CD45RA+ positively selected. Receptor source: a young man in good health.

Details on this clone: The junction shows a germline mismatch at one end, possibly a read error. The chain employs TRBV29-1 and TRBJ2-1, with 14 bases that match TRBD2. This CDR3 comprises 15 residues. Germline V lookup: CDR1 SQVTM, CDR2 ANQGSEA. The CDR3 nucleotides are TGCAGCGTCGAAGGGACTAGCGGGGGCTACAATGAGCAGTTCTTC. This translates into CSVEGTSGGYNEQFF.

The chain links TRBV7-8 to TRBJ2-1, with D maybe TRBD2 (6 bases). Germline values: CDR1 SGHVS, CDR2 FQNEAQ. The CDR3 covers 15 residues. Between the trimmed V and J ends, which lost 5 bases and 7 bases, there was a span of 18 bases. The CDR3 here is CASSRALREGNEQFF. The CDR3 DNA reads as TGTGCCAGCAGCCGAGCCTTGCGGGAAGGGAATGAGCAGTTCTTC.

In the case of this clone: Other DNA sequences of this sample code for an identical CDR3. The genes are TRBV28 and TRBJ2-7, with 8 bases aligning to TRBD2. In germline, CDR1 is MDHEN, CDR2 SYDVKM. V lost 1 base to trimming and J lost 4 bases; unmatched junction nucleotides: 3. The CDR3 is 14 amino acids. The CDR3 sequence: CASSLSGLAYEQYF. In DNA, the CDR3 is TGTGCCAGCAGTTTATCCGGACTAGCTTACGAGCAGTACTTC.

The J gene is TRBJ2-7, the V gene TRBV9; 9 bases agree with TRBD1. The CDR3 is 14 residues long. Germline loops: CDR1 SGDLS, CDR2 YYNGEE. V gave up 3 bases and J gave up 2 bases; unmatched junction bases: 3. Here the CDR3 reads CASSETGGAYEQYF. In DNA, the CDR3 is TGTGCCAGCAGCGAAACAGGGGGCGCCTACGAGCAGTACTTC.

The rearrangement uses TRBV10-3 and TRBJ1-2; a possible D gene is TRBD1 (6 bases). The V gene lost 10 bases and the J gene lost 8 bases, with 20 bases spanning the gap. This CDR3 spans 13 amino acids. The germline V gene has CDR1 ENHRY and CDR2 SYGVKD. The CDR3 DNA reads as TGTGCCACCAGGACAGATTTGGAGGGAGGCTACACCTTC. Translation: CATRTDLEGGYTF.

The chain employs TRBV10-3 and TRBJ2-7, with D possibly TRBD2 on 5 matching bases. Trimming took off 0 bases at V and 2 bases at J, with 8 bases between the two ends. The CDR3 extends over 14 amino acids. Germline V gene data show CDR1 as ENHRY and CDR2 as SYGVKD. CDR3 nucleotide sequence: TGTGCCATCAGTGAGTCGAGGGTTACCTACGAGCAGTACTTC. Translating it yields CAISESRVTYEQYF.

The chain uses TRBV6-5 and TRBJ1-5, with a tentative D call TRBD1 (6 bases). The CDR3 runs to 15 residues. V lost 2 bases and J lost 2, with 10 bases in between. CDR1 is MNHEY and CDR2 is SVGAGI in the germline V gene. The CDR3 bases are TGTGCCAGCAGTTACGACAGACAGGGCAATCAGCCCCAGCATTTT. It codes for CASSYDRQGNQPQHF.

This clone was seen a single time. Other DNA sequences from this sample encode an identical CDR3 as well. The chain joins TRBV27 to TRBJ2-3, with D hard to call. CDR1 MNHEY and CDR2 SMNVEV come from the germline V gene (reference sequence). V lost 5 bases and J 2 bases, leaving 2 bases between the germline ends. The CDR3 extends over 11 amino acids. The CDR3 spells CASSLTDTQYF. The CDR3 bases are TGTGCCAGCAGTCTCACAGATACGCAGTATTTT.

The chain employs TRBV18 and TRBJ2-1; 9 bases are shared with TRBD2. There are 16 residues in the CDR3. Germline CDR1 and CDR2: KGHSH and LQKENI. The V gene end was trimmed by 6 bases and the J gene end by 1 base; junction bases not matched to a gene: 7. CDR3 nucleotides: TGTGCCAGCTCCAGCGGGGGGTTCAGGTCCTACAATGAGCAGTTCTTC. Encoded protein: CASSSGGFRSYNEQFF.

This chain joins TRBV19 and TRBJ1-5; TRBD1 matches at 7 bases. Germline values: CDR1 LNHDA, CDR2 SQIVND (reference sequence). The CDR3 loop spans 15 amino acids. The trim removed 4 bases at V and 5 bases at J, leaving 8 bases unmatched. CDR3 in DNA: TGTGCCAGTAGTAGGTGGGGACAGCAAGATCAGCCCCAGCATTTT. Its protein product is CASSRWGQQDQPQHF.

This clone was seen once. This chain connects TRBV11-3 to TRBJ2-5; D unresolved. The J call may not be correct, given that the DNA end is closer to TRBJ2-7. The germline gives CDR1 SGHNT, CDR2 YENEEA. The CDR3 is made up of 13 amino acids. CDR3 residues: CASSLGRPYEQYF. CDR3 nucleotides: TGTGCCAGCAGCTTAGGCCGCCCCTACGAGCAGTACTTC.

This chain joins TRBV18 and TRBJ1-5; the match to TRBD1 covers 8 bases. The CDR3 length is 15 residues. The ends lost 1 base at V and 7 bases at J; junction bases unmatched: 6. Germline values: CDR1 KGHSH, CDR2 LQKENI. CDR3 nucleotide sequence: TGTGCCAGCTCACCACGGGGACAGGTTCGGCAGCCCCAGCATTTT. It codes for CASSPRGQVRQPQHF.

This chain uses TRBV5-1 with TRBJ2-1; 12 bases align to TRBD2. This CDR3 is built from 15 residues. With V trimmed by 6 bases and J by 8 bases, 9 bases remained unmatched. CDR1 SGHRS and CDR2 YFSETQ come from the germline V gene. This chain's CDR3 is CASTPGLAGRDEQFF. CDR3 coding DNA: TGCGCCAGCACCCCGGGACTAGCGGGCAGGGATGAGCAGTTCTTC.

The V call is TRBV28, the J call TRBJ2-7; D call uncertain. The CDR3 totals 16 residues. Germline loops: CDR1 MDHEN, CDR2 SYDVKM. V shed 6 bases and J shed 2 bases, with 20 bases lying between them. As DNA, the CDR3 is TGTGCCAGCAGCCGAGAACTAAAGTGGATCCCCTACGAGCAGTACTTC. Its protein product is CASSRELKWIPYEQYF. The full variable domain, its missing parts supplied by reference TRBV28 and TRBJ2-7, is DVKVTQSSRYLVKRTGEKVFLECVQDMDHENMFWYRQDPGLGLRLIYFSYDVKMKEKGDIPEGYSVSREKKERFSLILESASTNQTSMYLCASSRELKWIPYEQYFGPGTRLTVT.